This T cell receptor beta chain was recovered during a study of regulatory T cells in long-lasting Graves disease (dated by TCRdb to about 2021). Context from the whole study: Patients with newly diagnosed Graves' disease had been on antithyroid drugs for under 3 months. The study was registered as a clinical trial and conducted in China. Peripheral blood TCR sequencing and RNA sequencing compared persistent Graves' disease patients with newly diagnosed Graves' disease patients. A total of about 33 samples underwent TCR sequencing, from about 13 patients with persistent Graves' disease and approximately 20 patients with newly diagnosed Graves' disease.

A word on this clonotype: Its antigen remains undetermined. Base qualities are not recorded, but no much larger clone differs from it by a single base.

Library method: multiplex PCR. The sequencer listed for this sample is Illumina HiSeq 4000. TCR beta libraries were built with iRepertoire HTBI primers and Arm-PCR amplification of CDR3 regions. Before sequencing, the PCR products went through gel purification. Under the source paper's analysis protocol: Gene usage analysis of CDR3 amino acid clonotypes used the 55 to 65 TRBV and 14 to 15 TRBJ segments found across samples. COPE and FqMerger were used to merge the filtered high-quality paired reads into contigs. Contigs were aligned with BLAST to IMGT TRBV, TRBD and TRBJ reference genes, and CDR3 was defined per IMGT. Any clonotype with a frequency above 0.1% was counted as a highly expanded clone. Repertoire diversity was measured by Shannon entropy, and V-J evenness by the Gini coefficient. Public clonotypes were defined as clonotypes shared by more than one individual. TCRdb applied fastp at Q25 and MiXCR to the public reads, then kept only in-frame beta chains. Each entry is one CDR3 protein sequence, shown with its most common DNA and genes. The V and J calls here are based on TCRdb, not the publication. For this sample the table gives hundreds of thousands of distinct CDR3 sequences, of which more than 15% were detected only once. The ten largest clones capture 20% to 25% of the sample.

The time point tag for this specimen amounts to: newly diagnosed GD, antithyroid drugs for less than 3 months. For both TCR sequencing and RNA sequencing, RNA was extracted from PBMCs in TRIzol. Graves' disease was diagnosed according to American Thyroid Association guidelines. Recruitment of patients was carried out at an endocrinology department in Xi'an, China. Each patient gave around 9 milliliters of peripheral blood, collected in an EDTA anticoagulant tube. PBMCs were isolated by Ficoll Paque Plus density gradient separation without further T cell sorting. RNA quality was checked with an Agilent 2100 Bioanalyzer and agarose gel, and concentration with a NanoDrop 2000. General findings and caveats noted by the study authors: Peripheral blood alone was examined, since thyroid tissue, which constituted the primary lesion, could not be accessed. Sequencing and analysis were restricted to the TCR beta chain. Compared with newly diagnosed patients, persistent Graves' disease patients had lower TCR Shannon entropy and fewer highly expanded clones, which suggests clonal expansion. As a limitation, the authors acknowledged that the small sample size may reduce accuracy. More public clonotypes were shared among persistent patients (roughly 2,700) than among newly diagnosed patients (more than 900).

These same records also appear under a second study, on T cells in Graves' hyperthyroidism and ophthalmopathy. As that second study puts it: A patient counted as having stable Graves' hyperthyroidism if no progression to ophthalmopathy occurred over 18 months of follow-up. Hyperthyroidism patients were newly diagnosed, had a disease duration of under 2 months, and were aged 18 to 65 years. Exclusion was applied to patients with uncontrolled infections, other autoimmune diseases, pregnancy or lactation. Diagnoses relied on clinical symptoms, serum thyroxine and TRAb, thyroid ultrasound and orbital computed tomography. A first-round RT-PCR of the TCR CDR3 used the HTBI primer set with the Qiagen OneStep RT-PCR kit. Most expanded thyroid clonotypes (frequency above 0.001) were also detected in blood, a finding suggesting that blood repertoires may reflect thyroid immune responses. A model built on a 13 V-J signature distinguished ophthalmopathy from stable hyperthyroidism, reaching 85% to 90% sensitivity and approximately 83% specificity in cross-validation and 80%/75% in testing. During validation, the model predicted progression to ophthalmopathy a median of around 6 months ahead of onset, with more than 55% sensitivity and roughly 75% specificity. TCR V-J signatures able to tell the groups apart were searched for in a discovery cohort of approximately 95 patients, of whom under 45 had Graves' ophthalmopathy and around 58 had stable Graves' hyperthyroidism. Whether ophthalmopathy could be predicted prospectively was tested in an independent validation cohort made up of roughly 19 hyperthyroidism patients plus 17 patients who later progressed to ophthalmopathy. The 95 to 100 discovery patients were divided at random into training and test sets in a 7:3 ratio. The study also compared thyroid tissue and blood T-cell repertoires from five or six Graves' hyperthyroidism patients. Once sampling was done, hyperthyroidism patients were given methimazole at a starting dose of 30 mg daily, whereas ophthalmopathy patients were given high-dose intravenous methylprednisolone. Libraries were constructed in a second round of multiplex PCR, after which size selection and purification were carried out. Paired-end sequencing of the libraries was performed with 100 bp reads on an Illumina HiSeq2000. SOAPnuke was used to process the raw data, removing reads that contained adapters or uncalled bases, had a mean Phred below 15, or lacked an exact match to the constant primer or identifier. High-quality paired reads were merged using COPE v1.2.5, and each unique nucleotide sequence was defined as a clonotype. Clonotypes were aligned to IMGT TRBV, TRBD and TRBJ reference segments using MiTCR v1.1. Only V-J combinations with frequency above 0.0001, covering approximately 99% of repertoires, were analysed. The TCS score was defined as F50 (clonal expansion) divided by E x V (chaos), with BLOSUM62-based TCRdist calculated between CDR3 peptides within each V-J. Welch's t-statistics and random forest reduced fewer than 600 V-J features to roughly 13, which were used in a naive Bayes classifier (R e1071). Sample size was not statistically predetermined, and blinding of investigators to group allocation was not performed. The paper describes TCR Vbeta CDR3 sequencing of 135 peripheral blood samples, made up of 43 ophthalmopathy patients, approximately 76 hyperthyroidism patients and 17 progressor patients.

The sample here was peripheral blood mononuclear cells (PBMCs), taken at new diagnosis, from a patient treated with antithyroid drugs. This clonotype was sampled from a middle-aged woman with Graves disease. Donor details come from another sample of the same person, matched by shared clones.

The sequenced DNA is TGCAGTGCCACGGACAGGGCTAACTATGGCTACACCTTC. Its protein is CSATDRANYGYTF. Recombination linked TRBV20-1 to TRBJ1-2, and 8 junction bases match TRBD1. Trimming leaves V shorter by 6 bases and J shorter by 0 bases, with the junction holding 3 bases beyond the gene matches. CDR1 and CDR2 are drawn from the germline V gene (reference sequence): DFQATT, SNEGSKA. From its cysteine to its phenylalanine, the CDR3 spans 13 amino acids. The read is trimmed to its CDR3 DNA, 39 bases read in frame from base 1.